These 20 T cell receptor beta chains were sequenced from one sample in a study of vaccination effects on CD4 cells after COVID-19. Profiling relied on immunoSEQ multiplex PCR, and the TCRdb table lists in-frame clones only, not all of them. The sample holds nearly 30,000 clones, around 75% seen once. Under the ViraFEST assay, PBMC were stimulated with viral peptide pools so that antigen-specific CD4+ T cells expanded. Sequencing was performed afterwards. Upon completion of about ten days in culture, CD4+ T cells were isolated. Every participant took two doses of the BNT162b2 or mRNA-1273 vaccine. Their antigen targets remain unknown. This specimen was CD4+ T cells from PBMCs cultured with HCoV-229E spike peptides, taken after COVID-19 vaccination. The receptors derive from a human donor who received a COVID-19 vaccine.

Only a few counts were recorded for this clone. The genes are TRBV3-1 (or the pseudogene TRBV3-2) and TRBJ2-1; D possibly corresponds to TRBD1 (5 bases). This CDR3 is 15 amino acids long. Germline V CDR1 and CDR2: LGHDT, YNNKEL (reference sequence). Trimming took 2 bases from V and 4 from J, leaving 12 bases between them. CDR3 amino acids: CASSQQGIGYNEQFF. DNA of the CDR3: TGTGCCAGCAGCCAACAGGGTATAGGATACAATGAGCAGTTCTTC.

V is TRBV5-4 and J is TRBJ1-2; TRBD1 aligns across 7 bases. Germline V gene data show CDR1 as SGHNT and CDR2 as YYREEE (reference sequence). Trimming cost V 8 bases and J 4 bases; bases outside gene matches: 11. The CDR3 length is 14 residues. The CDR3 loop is CASKRQGSGYGYTF. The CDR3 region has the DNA TGTGCCAGTAAACGACAGGGTAGTGGCTATGGCTACACCTTC.

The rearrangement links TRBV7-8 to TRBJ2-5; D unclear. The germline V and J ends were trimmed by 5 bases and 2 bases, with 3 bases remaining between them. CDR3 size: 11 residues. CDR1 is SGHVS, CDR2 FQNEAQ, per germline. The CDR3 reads CASSRQETQYF. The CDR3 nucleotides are TGTGCCAGCAGCCGACAAGAGACCCAGTACTTC.

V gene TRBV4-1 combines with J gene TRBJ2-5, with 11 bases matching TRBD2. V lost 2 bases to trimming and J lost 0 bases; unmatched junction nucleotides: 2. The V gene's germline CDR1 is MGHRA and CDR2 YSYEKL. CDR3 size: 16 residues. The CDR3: CASSQPGLADQETQYF. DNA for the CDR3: TGCGCCAGCAGCCAACCGGGACTAGCGGACCAAGAGACCCAGTACTTC.

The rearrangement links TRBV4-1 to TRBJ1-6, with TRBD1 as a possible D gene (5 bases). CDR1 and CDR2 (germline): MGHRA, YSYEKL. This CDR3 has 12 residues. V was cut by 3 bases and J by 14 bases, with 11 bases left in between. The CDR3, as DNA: TGCGCCAGCAGCCAGGACATCTCGACCCTCCACTTT. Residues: CASSQDISTLHF.

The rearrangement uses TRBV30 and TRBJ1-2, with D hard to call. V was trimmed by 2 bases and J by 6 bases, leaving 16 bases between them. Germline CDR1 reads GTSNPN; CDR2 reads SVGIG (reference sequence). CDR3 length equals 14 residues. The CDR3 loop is CAWSFRGGSDGYTF. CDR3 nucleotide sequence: TGTGCCTGGAGTTTTCGGGGAGGAAGTGATGGCTACACCTTC.

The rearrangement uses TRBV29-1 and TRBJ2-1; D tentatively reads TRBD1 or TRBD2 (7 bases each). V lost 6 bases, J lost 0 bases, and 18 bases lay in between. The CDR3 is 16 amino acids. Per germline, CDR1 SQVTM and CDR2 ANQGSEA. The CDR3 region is CSVRGGQLRSYNEQFF. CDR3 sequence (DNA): TGCAGCGTGAGGGGGGGACAGTTACGCTCCTACAATGAGCAGTTCTTC.

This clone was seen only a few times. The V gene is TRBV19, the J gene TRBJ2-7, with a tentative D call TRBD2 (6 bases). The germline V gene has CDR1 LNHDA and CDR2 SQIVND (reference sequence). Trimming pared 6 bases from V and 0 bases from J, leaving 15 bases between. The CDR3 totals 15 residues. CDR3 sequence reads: CASSSAGGNSYEQYF. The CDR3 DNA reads TGTGCCAGTAGCAGCGCCGGGGGAAACTCCTACGAGCAGTACTTC.

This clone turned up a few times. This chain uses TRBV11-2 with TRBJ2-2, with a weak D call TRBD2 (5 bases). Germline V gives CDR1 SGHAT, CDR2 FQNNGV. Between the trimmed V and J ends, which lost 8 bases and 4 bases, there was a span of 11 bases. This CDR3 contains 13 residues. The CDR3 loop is CASGLGLTGELFF. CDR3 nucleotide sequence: TGTGCCAGCGGGCTAGGACTCACCGGGGAGCTGTTTTTT.

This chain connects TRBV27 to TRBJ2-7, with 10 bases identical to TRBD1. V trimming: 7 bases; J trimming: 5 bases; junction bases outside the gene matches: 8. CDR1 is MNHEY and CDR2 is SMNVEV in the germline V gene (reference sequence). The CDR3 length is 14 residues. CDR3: CASKPGDRGNEQYF. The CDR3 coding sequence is TGTGCCAGCAAACCTGGGGACAGGGGCAACGAGCAGTACTTC.

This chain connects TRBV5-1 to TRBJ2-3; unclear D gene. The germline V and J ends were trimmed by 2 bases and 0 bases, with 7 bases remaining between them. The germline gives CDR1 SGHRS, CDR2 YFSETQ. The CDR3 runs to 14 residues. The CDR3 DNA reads TGCGCCAGCAGCTTCACGGATAGCACAGATACGCAGTATTTT. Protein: CASSFTDSTDTQYF.

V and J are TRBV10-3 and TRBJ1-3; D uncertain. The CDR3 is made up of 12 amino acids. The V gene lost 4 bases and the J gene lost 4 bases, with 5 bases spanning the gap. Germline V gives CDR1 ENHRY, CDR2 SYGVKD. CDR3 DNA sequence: TGTGCCATCAGTGGGTCCGGAAACACCATATATTTT. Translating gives CAISGSGNTIYF.

The CDR3 reads CASSRRQGRGTGELFF. CDR3 nucleotide sequence: TGTGCCAGCTCCCGAAGACAGGGGCGAGGCACCGGGGAGCTGTTTTTT. V usage is TRBV18 and J usage is TRBJ2-2; TRBD1 aligns across 8 bases. J lost 4 bases, V lost 6 bases, and 10 bases had no gene match. This CDR3 is 16 amino acids long. Germline lookup yields CDR1 KGHSH and CDR2 LQKENI.

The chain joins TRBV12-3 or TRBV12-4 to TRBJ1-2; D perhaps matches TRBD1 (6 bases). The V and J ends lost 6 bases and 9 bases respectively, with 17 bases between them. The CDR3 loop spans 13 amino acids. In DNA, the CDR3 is TGTGCCAGCAGCAGGGGAGTACAGATTAGCTACACCTTC. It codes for CASSRGVQISYTF.

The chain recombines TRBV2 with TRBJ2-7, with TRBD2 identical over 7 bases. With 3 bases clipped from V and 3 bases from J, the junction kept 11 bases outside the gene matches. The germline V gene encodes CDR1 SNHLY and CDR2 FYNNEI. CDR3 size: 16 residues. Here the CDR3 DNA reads TGTGCCAGCAGTGAGATCCTAGCGGTTACCTTCTACGAGCAGTACTTC. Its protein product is CASSEILAVTFYEQYF.

CDR3 region: CASSLSASSNEQFF. The CDR3 DNA sequence: TGTGCCAGCAGCCTATCGGCTAGCTCCAATGAGCAGTTCTTC. The gene calls are TRBV5-6 and TRBJ2-1, with D perhaps matching TRBD2 (5 bases). The CDR3 is 14 residues long. V was pared by 4 bases and J by 6 bases, with 14 bases between. Germline V gene sequence: CDR1 SGHDT, CDR2 YYEEEE.

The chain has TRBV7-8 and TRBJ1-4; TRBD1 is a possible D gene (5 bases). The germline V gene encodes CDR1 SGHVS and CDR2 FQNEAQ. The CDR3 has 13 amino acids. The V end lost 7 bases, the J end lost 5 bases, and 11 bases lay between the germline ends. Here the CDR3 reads CASTRGSNEKLFF. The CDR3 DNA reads TGTGCCAGCACAAGGGGCAGCAATGAAAAACTGTTTTTT.

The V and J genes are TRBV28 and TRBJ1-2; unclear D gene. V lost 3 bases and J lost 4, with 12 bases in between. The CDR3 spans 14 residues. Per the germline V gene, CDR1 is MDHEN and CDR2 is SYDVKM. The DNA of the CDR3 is TGTGCCAGCAGTTTCCGGAGGTTTGGCTATGGCTACACCTTC. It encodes CASSFRRFGYGYTF.

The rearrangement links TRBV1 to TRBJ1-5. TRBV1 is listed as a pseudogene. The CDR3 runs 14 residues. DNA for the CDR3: TGCACCAGCAGCCAAGGAGTCTCCAATCAGCCCCAGCATTTT. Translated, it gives CTSSQGVSNQPQHF.

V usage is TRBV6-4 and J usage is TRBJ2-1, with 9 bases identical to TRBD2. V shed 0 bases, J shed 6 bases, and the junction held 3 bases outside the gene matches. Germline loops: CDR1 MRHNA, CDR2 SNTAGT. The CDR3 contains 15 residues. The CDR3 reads CASSDSAGGPNEQFF. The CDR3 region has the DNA TGTGCCAGCAGTGACTCGGCGGGGGGGCCCAATGAGCAGTTCTTC.